These T cell receptor beta chains were read from a single sample in a study of cytomegalovirus exposure and HLA in healthy donors. Generated by immunoSEQ multiplex PCR, the TCRdb table keeps only in-frame clones and is missing some. Of about 110,000 clones in the sample, around 75% were seen once. The sequencing input was PBMCs. Receptors originate from a woman in her twenties or thirties in good health and CMV-seronegative. Each CDR3 is given with its conserved first and last residue. The D gene is left open where the match is weak. Only part of the rows carry a size: once, few, many, or a class if the clone is expanded.

j_gene | d_gene | abundance | v_gene | CDR3aa | CDR3nt
TRBJ2-1 | NA | NA | TRBV29-1 | CSVGGVSYNEQFF | TGCAGCGTTGGGGGGGTATCCTACAATGAGCAGTTCTTC
TRBJ2-1 | NA | NA | TRBV5-6 | CASSFRLAPNEQFF | TGTGCCAGCAGCTTTAGGCTAGCCCCCAATGAGCAGTTCTTC
TRBJ2-5 | TRBD2 | few | TRBV11-2 | CASALGSSGGWETQYF | TGTGCCAGCGCCCTGGGGTCTAGCGGGGGGTGGGAGACCCAGTACTTC
TRBJ1-2 | NA | NA | TRBV5-4 | CASSLITGWVVYGYTF | TGTGCCAGCAGCCTCATCACAGGTTGGGTAGTCTACGGCTACACCTTC
TRBJ1-2 | NA | once | TRBV4-2 | CASSQDQGFNYGYTF | TGTGCCAGCAGCCAAGATCAGGGGTTTAACTATGGCTACACCTTC
TRBJ1-2 | TRBD1 | NA | TRBV5-1 | CASSLDLGTGGGGYTF | TGCGCCAGCAGCTTGGATCTCGGGACAGGGGGCGGTGGCTACACCTTC
TRBJ1-2 | NA | few | TRBV27 | CASMNLGQGGGYTF | TGTGCCAGCATGAATCTCGGGCAGGGAGGCGGCTACACCTTC
TRBJ1-5 | NA | NA | TRBV2 | CASTGQGGQPQHF | TGTGCCAGCACGGGCCAGGGTGGTCAGCCCCAGCATTTT
TRBJ2-5 | TRBD1 | NA | TRBV2 | CASRDRRVLETQYF | TGTGCCAGCAGGGACAGGCGGGTGCTAGAGACCCAGTACTTC
TRBJ1-1 | NA | few | TRBV6-5 | CASSPGHLNTEAFF | TGTGCCAGCAGCCCGGGACACTTGAACACTGAAGCTTTCTTT
TRBJ2-7 | TRBD1 | NA | TRBV10-3 | CAISDGTGGSYEQYF | TGTGCCATCAGTGACGGGACAGGGGGCTCCTACGAGCAGTACTTC
TRBJ2-5 | NA | NA | TRBV20-1 | CSARFVETQYF | TGCAGTGCTAGATTCGTAGAGACCCAGTACTTC
TRBJ2-2 | NA | NA | TRBV7-9 | CASPSPTGELFF | TGTGCCAGCCCCAGTCCCACCGGGGAGCTGTTTTTT
TRBJ1-5 | NA | NA | TRBV7-8 | CASSFGNQPQHF | TGTGCCAGCAGCTTCGGCAATCAGCCCCAGCATTTT
TRBJ1-2 | NA | NA | TRBV6-1 | CASSEALSGYGYTF | TGTGCCAGCAGTGAAGCCCTTTCAGGCTATGGCTACACCTTC
TRBJ2-1 | NA | few | TRBV11-1 | CASSLAGAGRNNEQFF | TGTGCCAGCAGCTTAGCGGGAGCGGGTAGGAACAATGAGCAGTTCTTC
TRBJ1-2 | NA | once | TRBV7-9 | CASSAITTGLAGYTF | TGTGCCAGCAGCGCAATAACAACAGGGTTGGCCGGCTACACCTTC
TRBJ1-2 | NA | few | TRBV27 | CASSLGQTYGYTF | TGTGCCAGCAGTTTAGGGCAGACCTATGGCTACACCTTC
TRBJ2-1 | NA | NA | TRBV20-1 | CSAQTSGEQFF | TGCAGTGCGCAGACTAGTGGTGAGCAGTTCTTC
TRBJ1-4 | TRBD1 | NA | TRBV7-7 | CASSLGTGNNEKLFF | TGTGCCAGCAGCTTAGGGACAGGAAATAATGAAAAACTGTTTTTT
TRBJ1-1 | NA | NA | TRBV18 | CASSLKEQVNEAFF | TGTGCCAGCTCGCTCAAGGAACAGGTAAATGAAGCTTTCTTT
TRBJ2-1 | NA | once | TRBV7-9 | CSSSSSYNEQFF | TGTTCCAGCAGCTCTAGCTACAATGAGCAGTTCTTC